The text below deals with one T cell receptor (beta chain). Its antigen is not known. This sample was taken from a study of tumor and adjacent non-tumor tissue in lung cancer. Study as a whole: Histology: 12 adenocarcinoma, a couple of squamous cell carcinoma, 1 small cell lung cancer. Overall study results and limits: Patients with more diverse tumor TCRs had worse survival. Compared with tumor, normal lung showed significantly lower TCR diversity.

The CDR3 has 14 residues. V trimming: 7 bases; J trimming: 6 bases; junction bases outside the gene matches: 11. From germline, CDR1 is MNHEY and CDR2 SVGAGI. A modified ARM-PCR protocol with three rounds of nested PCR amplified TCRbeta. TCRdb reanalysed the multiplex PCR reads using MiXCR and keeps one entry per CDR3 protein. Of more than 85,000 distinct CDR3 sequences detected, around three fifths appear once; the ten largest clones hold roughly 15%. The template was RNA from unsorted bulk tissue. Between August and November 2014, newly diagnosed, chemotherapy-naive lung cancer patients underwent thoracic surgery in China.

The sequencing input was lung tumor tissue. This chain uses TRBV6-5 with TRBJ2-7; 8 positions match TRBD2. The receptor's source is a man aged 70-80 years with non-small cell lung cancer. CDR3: CASTPGGGPSEQYF. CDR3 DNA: TGTGCCAGCACTCCGGGAGGGGGGCCCTCCGAGCAGTACTTC.